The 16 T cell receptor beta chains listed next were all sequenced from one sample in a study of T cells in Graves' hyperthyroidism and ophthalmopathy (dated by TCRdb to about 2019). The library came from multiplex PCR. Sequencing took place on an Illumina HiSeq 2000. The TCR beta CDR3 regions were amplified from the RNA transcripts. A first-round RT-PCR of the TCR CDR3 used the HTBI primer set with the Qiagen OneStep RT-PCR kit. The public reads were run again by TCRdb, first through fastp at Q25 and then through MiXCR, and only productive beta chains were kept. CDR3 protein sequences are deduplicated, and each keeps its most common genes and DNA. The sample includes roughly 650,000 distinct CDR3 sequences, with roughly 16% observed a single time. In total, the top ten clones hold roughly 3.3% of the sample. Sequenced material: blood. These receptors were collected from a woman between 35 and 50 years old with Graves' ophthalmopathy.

The chain's CDR3 is CASSVAGDSDTQYF. CDR3 coding DNA: TGTGCCAGCAGTGTCGCGGGGGACTCAGATACGCAGTATTTT. The chain has TRBV6-4 and TRBJ2-3, with TRBD2 matching 7 bases. Germline CDR1 is MRHNA and CDR2 is SNTAGT. The ends lost 4 bases at V and 4 bases at J; junction bases unmatched: 5. CDR3 length equals 14 residues.

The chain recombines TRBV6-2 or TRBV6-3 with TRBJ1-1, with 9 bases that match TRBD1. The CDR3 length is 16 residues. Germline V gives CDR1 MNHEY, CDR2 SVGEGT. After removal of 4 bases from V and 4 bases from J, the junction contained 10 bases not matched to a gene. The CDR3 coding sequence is TGTGCCAGCAGTTCCGCGCCGGGACAGGGTAGCACTGAAGCTTTCTTT. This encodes CASSSAPGQGSTEAFF.

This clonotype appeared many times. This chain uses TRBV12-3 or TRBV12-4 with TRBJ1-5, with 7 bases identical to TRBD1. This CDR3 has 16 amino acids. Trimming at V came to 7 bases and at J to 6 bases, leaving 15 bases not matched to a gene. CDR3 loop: CASTVMIGGTGQPQHF. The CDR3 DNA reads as TGTGCCAGCACCGTAATGATAGGGGGCACGGGTCAGCCCCAGCATTTT.

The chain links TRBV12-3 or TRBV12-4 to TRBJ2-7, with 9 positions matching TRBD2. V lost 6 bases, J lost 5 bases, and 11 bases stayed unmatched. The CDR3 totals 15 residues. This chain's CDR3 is CASSTGAGGPHEQYF. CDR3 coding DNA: TGTGCCAGCAGCACGGGGGCGGGAGGGCCGCACGAGCAGTACTTC.

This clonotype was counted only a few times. The CDR3 bases are TGCAGCGTCCGAAGGATGGATTCGGGAGGAGATACGCAGTATTTT. It codes for CSVRRMDSGGDTQYF. The rearrangement links TRBV29-1 to TRBJ2-3; TRBD2 aligns across 7 bases. The CDR3 contains 15 residues. The junction had 14 bases not matched to a gene; V was cut back by 6 bases and J by 5 bases. CDR1 is SQVTM and CDR2 is ANQGSEA in the germline V gene.

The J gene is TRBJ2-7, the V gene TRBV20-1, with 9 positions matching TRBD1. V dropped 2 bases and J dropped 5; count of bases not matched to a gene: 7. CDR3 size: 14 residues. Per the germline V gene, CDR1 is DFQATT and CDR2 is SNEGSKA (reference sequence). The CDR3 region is CSARTGTGFHEQYF. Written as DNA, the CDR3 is TGCAGTGCTAGAACCGGGACAGGGTTCCACGAGCAGTACTTC.

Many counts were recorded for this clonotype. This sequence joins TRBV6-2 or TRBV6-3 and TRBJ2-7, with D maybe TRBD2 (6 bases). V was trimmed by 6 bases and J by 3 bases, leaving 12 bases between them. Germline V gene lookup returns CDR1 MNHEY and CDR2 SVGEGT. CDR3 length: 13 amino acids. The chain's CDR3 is CASRPGGSYEQYF. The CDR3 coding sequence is TGTGCCAGCAGGCCCGGGGGAAGCTACGAGCAGTACTTC.

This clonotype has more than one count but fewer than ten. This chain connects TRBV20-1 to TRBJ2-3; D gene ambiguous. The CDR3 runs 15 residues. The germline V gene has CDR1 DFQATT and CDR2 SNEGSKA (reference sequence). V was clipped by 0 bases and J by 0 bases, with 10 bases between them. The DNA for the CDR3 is TGCAGTGCTAGAGACCCCCAACGTAGCACAGATACGCAGTATTTT. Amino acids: CSARDPQRSTDTQYF.

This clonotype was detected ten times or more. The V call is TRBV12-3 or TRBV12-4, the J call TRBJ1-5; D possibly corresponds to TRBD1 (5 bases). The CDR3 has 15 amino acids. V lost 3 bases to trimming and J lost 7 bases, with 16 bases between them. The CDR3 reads CASSLEGTQGQPQHF. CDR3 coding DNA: TGTGCCAGCAGTTTGGAGGGTACGCAGGGACAGCCCCAGCATTTT.

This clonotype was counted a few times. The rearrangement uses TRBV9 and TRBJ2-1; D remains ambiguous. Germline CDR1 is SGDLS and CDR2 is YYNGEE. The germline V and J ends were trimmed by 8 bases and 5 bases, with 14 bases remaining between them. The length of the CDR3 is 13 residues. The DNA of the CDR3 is TGTGCCAGGGCGCAGTTCTCTCACAATGAGCAGTTCTTC. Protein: CARAQFSHNEQFF.

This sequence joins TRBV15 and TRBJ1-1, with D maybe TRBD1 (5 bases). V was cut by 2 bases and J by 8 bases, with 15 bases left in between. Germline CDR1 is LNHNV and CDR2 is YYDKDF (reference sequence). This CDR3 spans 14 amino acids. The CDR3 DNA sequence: TGTGCCACCAGCAGATCAGTCCCCGGGACGGAAGCTTTCTTT. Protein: CATSRSVPGTEAFF.

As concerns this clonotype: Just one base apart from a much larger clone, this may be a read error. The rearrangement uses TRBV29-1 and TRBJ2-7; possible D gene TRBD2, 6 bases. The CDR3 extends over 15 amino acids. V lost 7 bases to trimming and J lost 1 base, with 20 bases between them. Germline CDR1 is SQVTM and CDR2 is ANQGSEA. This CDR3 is CSASTGVQGSYEQYF. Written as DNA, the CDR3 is TGCAGCGCATCGACGGGGGTTCAAGGTTCCTACGAGCAGTACTTC.

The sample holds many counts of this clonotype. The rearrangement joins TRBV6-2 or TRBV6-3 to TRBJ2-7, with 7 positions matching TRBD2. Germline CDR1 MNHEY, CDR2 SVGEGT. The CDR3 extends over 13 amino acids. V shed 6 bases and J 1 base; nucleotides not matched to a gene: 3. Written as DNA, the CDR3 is TGTGCCAGCAGGCGGACTAGATCCTACGAGCAGTACTTC. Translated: CASRRTRSYEQYF.

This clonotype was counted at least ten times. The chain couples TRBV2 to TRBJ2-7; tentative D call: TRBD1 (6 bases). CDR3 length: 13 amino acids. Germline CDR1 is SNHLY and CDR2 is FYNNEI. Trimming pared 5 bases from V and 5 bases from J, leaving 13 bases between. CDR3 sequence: CASSPQGLDEQYF. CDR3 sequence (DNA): TGTGCCAGCAGTCCCCAGGGGCTCGACGAGCAGTACTTC.

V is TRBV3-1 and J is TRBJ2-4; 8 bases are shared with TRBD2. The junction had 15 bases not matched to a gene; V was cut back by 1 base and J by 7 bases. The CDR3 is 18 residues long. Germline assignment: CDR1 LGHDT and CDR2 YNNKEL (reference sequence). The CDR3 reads CASSQGLDPAGVENIQYF. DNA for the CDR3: TGTGCCAGCAGCCAAGGCTTGGATCCAGCGGGAGTCGAGAACATTCAGTACTTC.

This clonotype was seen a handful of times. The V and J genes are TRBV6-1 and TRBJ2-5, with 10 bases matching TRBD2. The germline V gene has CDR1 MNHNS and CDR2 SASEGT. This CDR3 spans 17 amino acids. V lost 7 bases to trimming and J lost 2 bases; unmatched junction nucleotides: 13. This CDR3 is CASKTRLAGIKQETQYF. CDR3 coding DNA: TGTGCCAGCAAAACACGACTAGCGGGTATAAAGCAAGAGACCCAGTACTTC.